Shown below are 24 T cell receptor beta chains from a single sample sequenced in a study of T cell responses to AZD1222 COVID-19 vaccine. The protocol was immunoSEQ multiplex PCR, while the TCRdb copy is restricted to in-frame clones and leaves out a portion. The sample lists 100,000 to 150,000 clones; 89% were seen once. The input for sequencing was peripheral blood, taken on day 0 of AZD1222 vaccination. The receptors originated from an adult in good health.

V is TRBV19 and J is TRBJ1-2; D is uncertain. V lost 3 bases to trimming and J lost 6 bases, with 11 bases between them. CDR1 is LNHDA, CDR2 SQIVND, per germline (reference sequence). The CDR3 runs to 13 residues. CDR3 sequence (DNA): TGTGCCAGTAGTATTAGGATGAACAATGGCTACACCTTC. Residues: CASSIRMNNGYTF.

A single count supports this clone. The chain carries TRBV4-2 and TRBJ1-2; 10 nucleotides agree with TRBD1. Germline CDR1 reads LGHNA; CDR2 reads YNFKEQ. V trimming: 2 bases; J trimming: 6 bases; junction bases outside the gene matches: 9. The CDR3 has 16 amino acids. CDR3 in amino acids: CASSQSIRQGADGYTF. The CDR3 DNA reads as TGTGCCAGCAGCCAATCAATTAGACAGGGGGCTGATGGCTACACCTTC.

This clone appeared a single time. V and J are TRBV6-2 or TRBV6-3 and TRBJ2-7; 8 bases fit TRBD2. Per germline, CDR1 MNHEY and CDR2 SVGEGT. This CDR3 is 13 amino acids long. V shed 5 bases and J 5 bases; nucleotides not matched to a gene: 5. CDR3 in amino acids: CASSSGGIHEQYF. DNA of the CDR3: TGTGCCAGCAGTAGCGGGGGTATTCACGAGCAGTACTTC.

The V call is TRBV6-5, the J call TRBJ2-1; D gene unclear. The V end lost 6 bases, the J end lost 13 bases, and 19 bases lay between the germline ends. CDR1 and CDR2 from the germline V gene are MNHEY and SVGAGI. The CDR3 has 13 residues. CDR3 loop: CASRTQQTINQFF. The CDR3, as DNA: TGTGCCAGCAGGACACAGCAAACGATAAATCAGTTCTTC.

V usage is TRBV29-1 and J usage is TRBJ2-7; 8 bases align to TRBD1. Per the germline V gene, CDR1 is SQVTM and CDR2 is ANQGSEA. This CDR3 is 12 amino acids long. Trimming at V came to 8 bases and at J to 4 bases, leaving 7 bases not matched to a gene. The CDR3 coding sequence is TGCAGCTTCAGAGGACAGGGTTACGAGCAGTACTTC. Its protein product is CSFRGQGYEQYF.

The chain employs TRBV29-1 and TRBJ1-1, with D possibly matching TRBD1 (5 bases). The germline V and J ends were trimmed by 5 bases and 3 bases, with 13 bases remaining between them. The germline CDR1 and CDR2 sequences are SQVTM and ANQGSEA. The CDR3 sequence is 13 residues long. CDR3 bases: TGCAGCGTTCGGGGTCAGGGTGACACTGAAGCTTTCTTT. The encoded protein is CSVRGQGDTEAFF.

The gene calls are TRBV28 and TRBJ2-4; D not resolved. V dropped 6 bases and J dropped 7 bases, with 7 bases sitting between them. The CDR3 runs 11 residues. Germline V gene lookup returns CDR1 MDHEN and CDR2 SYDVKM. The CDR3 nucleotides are TGTGCCAGCAGGGGAAGGAACATTCAGTACTTC. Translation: CASRGRNIQYF.

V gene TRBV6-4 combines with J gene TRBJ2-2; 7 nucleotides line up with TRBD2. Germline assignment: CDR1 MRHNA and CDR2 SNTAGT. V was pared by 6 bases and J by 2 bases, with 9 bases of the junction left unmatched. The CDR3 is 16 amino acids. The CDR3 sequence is CASSPLLAANTGELFF. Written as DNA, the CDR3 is TGTGCCAGCAGCCCGCTTCTAGCGGCAAACACCGGGGAGCTGTTTTTT.

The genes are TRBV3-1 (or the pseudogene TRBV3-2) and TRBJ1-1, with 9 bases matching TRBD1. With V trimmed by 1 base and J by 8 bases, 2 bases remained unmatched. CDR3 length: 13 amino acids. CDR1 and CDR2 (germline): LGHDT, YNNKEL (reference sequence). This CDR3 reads CASSQADRGEAFF. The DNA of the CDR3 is TGTGCCAGCAGCCAAGCGGACAGGGGAGAAGCTTTCTTT.

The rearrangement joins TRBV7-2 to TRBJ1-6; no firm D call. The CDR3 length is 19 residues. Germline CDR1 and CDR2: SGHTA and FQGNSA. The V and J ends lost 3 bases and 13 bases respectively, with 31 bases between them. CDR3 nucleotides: TGTGCCAGCAGCTTTGAGCTTTGGGCACTAATGTCCCTTATTCTCCCCCTCCACTTT. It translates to CASSFELWALMSLILPLHF.

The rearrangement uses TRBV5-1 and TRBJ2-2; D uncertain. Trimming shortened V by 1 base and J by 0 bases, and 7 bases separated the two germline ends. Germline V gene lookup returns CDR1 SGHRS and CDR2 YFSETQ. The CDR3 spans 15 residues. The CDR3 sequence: CASSLLAANTGELFF. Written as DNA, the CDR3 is TGCGCCAGCAGCTTGCTTGCGGCGAACACCGGGGAGCTGTTTTTT.

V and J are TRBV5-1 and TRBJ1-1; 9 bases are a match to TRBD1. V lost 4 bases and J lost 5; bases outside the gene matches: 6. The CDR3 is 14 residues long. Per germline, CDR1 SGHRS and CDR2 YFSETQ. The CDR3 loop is CASSPRTGETEAFF. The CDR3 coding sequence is TGCGCCAGCAGCCCTAGGACAGGGGAAACTGAAGCTTTCTTT.

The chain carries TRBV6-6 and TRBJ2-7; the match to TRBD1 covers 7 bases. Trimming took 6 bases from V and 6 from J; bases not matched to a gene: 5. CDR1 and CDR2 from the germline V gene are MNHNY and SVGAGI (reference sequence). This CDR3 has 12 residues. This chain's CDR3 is CASSPTGIEQYF. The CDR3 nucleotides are TGTGCCAGCAGCCCGACAGGGATCGAGCAGTACTTC.

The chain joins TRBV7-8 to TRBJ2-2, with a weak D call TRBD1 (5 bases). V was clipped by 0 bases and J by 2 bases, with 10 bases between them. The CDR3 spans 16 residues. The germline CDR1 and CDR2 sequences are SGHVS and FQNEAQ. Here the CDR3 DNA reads TGTGCCAGCAGCTTAGCCCCGCAGGGTAACACCGGGGAGCTGTTTTTT. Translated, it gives CASSLAPQGNTGELFF.

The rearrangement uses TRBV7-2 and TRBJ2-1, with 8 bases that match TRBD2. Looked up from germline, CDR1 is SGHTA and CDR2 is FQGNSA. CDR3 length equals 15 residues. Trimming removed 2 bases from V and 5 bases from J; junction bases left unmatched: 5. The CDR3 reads CASSLKGLGNNEQFF. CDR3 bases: TGTGCCAGCAGCTTAAAGGGACTAGGGAACAATGAGCAGTTCTTC.

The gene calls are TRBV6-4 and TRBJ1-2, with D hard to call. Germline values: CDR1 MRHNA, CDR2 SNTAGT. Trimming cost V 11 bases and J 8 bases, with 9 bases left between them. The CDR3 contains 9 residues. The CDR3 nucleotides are TGTGCCCGCCGGGAAGGCTACACCTTC. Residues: CARREGYTF.

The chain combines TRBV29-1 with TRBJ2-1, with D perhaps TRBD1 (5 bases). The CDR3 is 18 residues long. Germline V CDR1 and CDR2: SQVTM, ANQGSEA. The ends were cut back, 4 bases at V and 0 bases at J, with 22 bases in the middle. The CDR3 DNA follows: TGCAGCGTTGGTATCCGAGACAGACTTTTGAGCTCCTACAATGAGCAGTTCTTC. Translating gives CSVGIRDRLLSSYNEQFF.

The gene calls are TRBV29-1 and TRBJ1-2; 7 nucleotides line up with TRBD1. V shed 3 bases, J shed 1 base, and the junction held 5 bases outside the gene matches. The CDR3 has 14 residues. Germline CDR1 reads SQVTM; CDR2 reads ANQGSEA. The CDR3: CSVDRGTDNYGYTF. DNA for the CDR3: TGCAGCGTTGACAGGGGGACTGATAACTATGGCTACACCTTC.

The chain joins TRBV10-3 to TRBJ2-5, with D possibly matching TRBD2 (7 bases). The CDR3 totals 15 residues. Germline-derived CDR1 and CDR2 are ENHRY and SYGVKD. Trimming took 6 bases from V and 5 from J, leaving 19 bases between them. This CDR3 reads CAIRSTGRATETQYF. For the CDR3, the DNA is TGTGCCATCAGGAGCACAGGGAGGGCCACGGAGACCCAGTACTTC.

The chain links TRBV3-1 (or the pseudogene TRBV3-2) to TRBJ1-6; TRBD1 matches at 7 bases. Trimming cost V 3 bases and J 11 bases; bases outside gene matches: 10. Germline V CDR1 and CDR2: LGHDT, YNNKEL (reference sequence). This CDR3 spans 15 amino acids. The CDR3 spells CASSHEGALGPPLHF. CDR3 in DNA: TGTGCCAGCAGCCACGAGGGGGCGCTCGGTCCACCCCTCCACTTT.

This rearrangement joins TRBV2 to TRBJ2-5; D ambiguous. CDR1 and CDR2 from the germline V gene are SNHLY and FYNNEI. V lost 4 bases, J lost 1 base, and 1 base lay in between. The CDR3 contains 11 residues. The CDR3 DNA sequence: TGTGCCAGCAGTGCCCAAGAGACCCAGTACTTC. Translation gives CASSAQETQYF.

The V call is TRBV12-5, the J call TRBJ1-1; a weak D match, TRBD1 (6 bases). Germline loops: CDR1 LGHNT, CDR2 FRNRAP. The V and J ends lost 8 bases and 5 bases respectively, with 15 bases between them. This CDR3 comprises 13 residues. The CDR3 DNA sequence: TGTGCTAGTCGACCCGGGACACATACTGAAGCTTTCTTT. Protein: CASRPGTHTEAFF.

The CDR3, as DNA: TGTGCCAGTAGCCTGGGTGGTACCGGGGAGCTGTTTTTT. It yields the protein CASSLGGTGELFF. The chain employs TRBV19 and TRBJ2-2; the D is unclear. V lost 6 bases to trimming and J lost 5 bases, with 10 bases between them. From germline, CDR1 is LNHDA and CDR2 SQIVND (reference sequence). The CDR3 consists of 13 residues.

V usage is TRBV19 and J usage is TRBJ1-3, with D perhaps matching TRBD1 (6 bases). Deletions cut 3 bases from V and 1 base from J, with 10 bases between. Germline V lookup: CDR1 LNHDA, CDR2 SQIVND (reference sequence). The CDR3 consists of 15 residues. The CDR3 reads CASSMEGGSGNTIYF. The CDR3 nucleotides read TGTGCCAGTAGTATGGAGGGGGGTTCTGGAAACACCATATATTTT.